This T cell receptor beta chain was recovered during a study of T-cell memory formation after mild COVID-19. Background on the study: The TCR clusters were mostly specific to one donor. Study-wide results and caveats: Memory from before infection featured some responding clones, which suggests cross-reactive memory joined. Of the contracting clones, CD4+ ones lay mainly in CM and EM, and CD8+ ones in EMRA.

This clonotype was observed at least ten times. Antigen: not known. The CDR3 extends over 14 amino acids. Between the trimmed V and J ends, which lost 6 bases and 0 bases, there was a span of 11 bases. CDR1 is SGHRS, CDR2 YFSETQ, per germline. TCRdb itself ran the 5' RACE reads through MiXCR, one entry per CDR3 protein. The profile covers tens of thousands of distinct CDR3 sequences, with over 20% appearing a single time and 1.5% taken by the ten largest. The clonotype was recovered from an adult who had mild COVID-19 (a few samples of this study predate the infection). Cell type and time point are not known. The gene calls are TRBV5-1 and TRBJ2-3; D may be TRBD1 or TRBD2 (5 bases each). The sample was PBMCs or a T cell subset sorted from them (not recorded which). The CDR3 DNA sequence: TGCGCCAGCAACGGGGCACTTAGCACAGATACGCAGTATTTT. This codes for CASNGALSTDTQYF.